This T cell receptor beta chain was retrieved from a study of cytomegalovirus exposure and HLA in healthy donors. Study-wide points: It was assumed in the presence/absence analyses that sequencing depth was roughly uniform across donors. Later analysis placed DRB1 highest and HLA-C lowest in TCR association rates, which differed by HLA locus. Among TCR sequences, most were rare, though some public TCRs appeared in many donors. V- and J-gene trimming of TCR beta was linked (in a later analysis) to a missense DCLRE1C variant.

PCR primers comprised 60 Vbeta and 13 Jbeta primers. Sequencing was performed with immunoSEQ multiplex PCR; in TCRdb, only in-frame clones are kept and a portion is missing. The sample yields more than 150,000 clones, 60% to 85% seen once. This clone showed up just a few times. Its antigen is still unknown. The sequence was obtained from a woman aged 50 to 60 in good health and CMV-seropositive. Source material: PBMCs.

CDR3 in DNA: TGCGCCAGCAGTGAGCGGAGGACCTACAATGAGCAGTTCTTC. This encodes CASSERRTYNEQFF. The chain joins TRBV10-2 to TRBJ2-1; D is perhaps TRBD2 (5 bases). CDR3 size: 14 residues. Looked up from germline, CDR1 is WSHSY and CDR2 is SAAADI. V lost 2 bases, J lost 2 bases, and 7 bases lay in between.